The 24 T cell receptor beta chains listed next were all sequenced from one sample in a study of T cell responses to AZD1222 COVID-19 vaccine. The table came from immunoSEQ multiplex PCR; TCRdb's copy has only in-frame clones and leaves some out. The sample has 150,000 to 200,000 clones, 85% to 95% seen once; the top ten hold 9.2%. Sequenced material: peripheral blood, taken on day 0 of AZD1222 vaccination. The receptors were sampled from an adult in good health.

This chain's CDR3 is CASSGYRAHPTDTQYF. As DNA, the CDR3 is TGTGCCAGCAGCGGATACAGGGCCCACCCCACAGATACGCAGTATTTT. The rearrangement links TRBV9 to TRBJ2-3, with D tentatively TRBD1 (6 bases). Germline loops: CDR1 SGDLS, CDR2 YYNGEE. The V end lost 3 bases, the J end lost 2 bases, and 16 bases lay between the germline ends. The CDR3 spans 16 residues.

V gene TRBV10-1 combines with J gene TRBJ1-2, with no clear D. CDR3 length: 13 residues. Trimming stripped 2 bases from V and 3 bases from J, with 7 bases between. From germline, CDR1 is WNHNN and CDR2 SYGVQD (reference sequence). CDR3 sequence: CASSEDSDYGYTF. As DNA, the CDR3 is TGCGCCAGCAGTGAGGACTCAGACTATGGCTACACCTTC.

In its sample, this clone was seen once. This rearrangement joins TRBV28 to TRBJ1-6, with 9 bases that match TRBD1. The J segment lost 10 bases and the V segment lost 3 bases, leaving 22 bases of the junction unmatched. The CDR3 has 20 residues. Germline CDR1 and CDR2: MDHEN and SYDVKM. The CDR3 bases are TGTGCCAGCAGTTTTGTGGCCGGACAGGGGAAGAATAGATATCTCTCACCCCTCCACTTT. Protein product: CASSFVAGQGKNRYLSPLHF.

This rearrangement joins TRBV19 to TRBJ1-1; TRBD1 is a possible D gene (6 bases). This CDR3 spans 11 amino acids. Germline CDR1 reads LNHDA; CDR2 reads SQIVND (reference sequence). V shed 10 bases and J shed 4 bases, with 10 bases lying between them. The CDR3 nucleotides are TGTGCCACCGGGGGCACCACTGAAGCTTTCTTT. This gives the protein CATGGTTEAFF.

The CDR3 region has the DNA TGCGCCAGCAGCTTTGACCCCTCCGACCTACCCTACAATGAGCAGTTCTTC. Its protein is CASSFDPSDLPYNEQFF. The chain couples TRBV5-1 to TRBJ2-1; no firm D call. The CDR3 totals 17 residues. Trimming left V 2 bases short and J 2 bases short, with 17 bases between. In germline, CDR1 is SGHRS, CDR2 YFSETQ.

In this sample, this clone turned up once. This chain links TRBV5-1 with TRBJ1-1; the D gene is possibly TRBD1 (6 bases). The CDR3 has 15 amino acids. CDR1 is SGHRS, CDR2 YFSETQ, per germline. V shed 4 bases and J shed 1 base, with 14 bases lying between them. CDR3 sequence reads: CASSTMDSKNTEAFF. CDR3 in DNA: TGCGCCAGCAGCACTATGGACAGTAAGAACACTGAAGCTTTCTTT.

The CDR3 here is CASSHGTSGFLADTQYF. The CDR3 DNA reads TGTGCCAGCAGCCATGGGACTAGCGGGTTCTTAGCCGATACGCAGTATTTT. The V call is TRBV7-6, the J call TRBJ2-3; 12 bases map to TRBD2. CDR3 length equals 17 residues. Losses at the gene ends were 5 bases for V and 6 bases for J; bases not matched to a gene: 12. From germline, CDR1 is SGHVS and CDR2 FNYEAQ.

The chain has TRBV3-1 (or the pseudogene TRBV3-2) and TRBJ2-2, with 8 bases that match TRBD2. Germline V gives CDR1 LGHDT, CDR2 YNNKEL (reference sequence). The junction had 7 bases not matched to a gene; V was cut back by 3 bases and J by 1 base. CDR3 length: 17 residues. The CDR3 reads CASSQFLTSENTGELFF. Here the CDR3 DNA reads TGTGCCAGCAGCCAGTTTTTGACTAGCGAGAACACCGGGGAGCTGTTTTTT.

The V gene is TRBV4-3, the J gene TRBJ2-1; 9 nucleotides match TRBD2. CDR3 length: 15 residues. Per the germline V gene, CDR1 is LGHNA and CDR2 is YSLEER. With V trimmed by 4 bases and J by 7 bases, 8 bases remained unmatched. CDR3 coding DNA: TGCGCCAGCAGCCCAGGAAGCGGGAGGTTGAATGAGCAGTTCTTC. Translation: CASSPGSGRLNEQFF.

J is TRBJ1-2 and V is TRBV5-4; TRBD1 agrees at 11 bases. The V gene end was trimmed by 6 bases and the J gene end by 3 bases; junction bases not matched to a gene: 7. The CDR3 is made up of 15 amino acids. Germline CDR1 and CDR2: SGHNT and YYREEE (reference sequence). This chain's CDR3 is CASTHGTGGYYGYTF. The CDR3 bases are TGTGCCAGCACCCACGGGACAGGGGGTTACTATGGCTACACCTTC.

The chain carries TRBV5-4 and TRBJ1-5, with unresolved D. Trimming removed 0 bases at V and 0 bases at J, with 13 bases between. The CDR3 is made up of 17 amino acids. CDR1 and CDR2 from the germline V gene are SGHNT and YYREEE (reference sequence). In DNA form, the CDR3 reads TGTGCCAGCAGCTTGGGGTTGAGGGTATATAGCAATCAGCCCCAGCATTTT. It translates to CASSLGLRVYSNQPQHF. The complete variable domain, with remaining parts taken from reference TRBV5-4 and TRBJ1-5, reads ETGVTQSPTHLIKTRGQQVTLRCSSQSGHNTVSWYQQALGQGPQFIFQYYREEENGRGNFPPRFSGLQFPNYSSELNVNALELDDSALYLCASSLGLRVYSNQPQHFGDGTRLSIL.

The genes are TRBV3-1 (or the pseudogene TRBV3-2) and TRBJ2-1, with D unresolved. The ends were cut back, 3 bases at V and 6 bases at J, with 9 bases in the middle. The CDR3 sequence is 13 residues long. CDR1 and CDR2 from the germline V gene are LGHDT and YNNKEL (reference sequence). The CDR3 DNA sequence: TGTGCCAGCAGCCACGCCGACACCAATGAGCAGTTCTTC. It translates to CASSHADTNEQFF.

CDR3 amino acids: CASSLAHDGKQYF. The CDR3 coding sequence is TGTGCCAGCAGCTTAGCTCATGACGGAAAGCAGTACTTC. The chain combines TRBV11-3 with TRBJ2-7; D call uncertain. CDR1 is SGHNT, CDR2 YENEEA, per germline. Trimming stripped 1 base from V and 8 bases from J, with 12 bases between. This CDR3 has 13 residues.

The rearrangement links TRBV15 to TRBJ1-4; D remains ambiguous. This CDR3 is 16 amino acids long. V was shortened by 10 bases and J by 3 bases, with 21 bases between the two germline ends. Per the germline V gene, CDR1 is LNHNV and CDR2 is YYDKDF (reference sequence). The CDR3, as DNA: TGTGCCATTCCTCACTTAGGCCGGGGTGCTAATGAAAAACTGTTTTTT. Translated: CAIPHLGRGANEKLFF.

The chain joins TRBV5-4 to TRBJ2-7; 11 bases align to TRBD2. Germline CDR1 reads SGHNT; CDR2 reads YYREEE (reference sequence). The CDR3 consists of 15 residues. V dropped 4 bases and J dropped 2; count of bases not matched to a gene: 5. As DNA, the CDR3 is TGTGCCAGCAGCATGAATAGCGGGAGGGCCTACGAGCAGTACTTC. Residues: CASSMNSGRAYEQYF.

This sequence joins TRBV2 and TRBJ1-2; D might be TRBD1 (5 bases). Germline CDR1 and CDR2: SNHLY and FYNNEI. This CDR3 has 13 residues. V dropped 6 bases and J dropped 4 bases, with 12 bases sitting between them. CDR3 sequence (DNA): TGTGCCAGCAGCGAGGACATTTTCTATGGCTACACCTTC. Translation gives CASSEDIFYGYTF.

The chain joins TRBV28 to TRBJ2-5; no firm D call. CDR1 is MDHEN and CDR2 is SYDVKM in the germline V gene. The CDR3 spans 15 residues. V lost 6 bases to trimming and J lost 0 bases, with 14 bases between them. Written as DNA, the CDR3 is TGTGCCAGCAGGCCACGGTGGTCGTACCAAGAGACCCAGTACTTC. It codes for CASRPRWSYQETQYF.

This clone was observed a single time. This rearrangement joins TRBV6-6 to TRBJ1-6, with a weak D call TRBD1 (5 bases). The CDR3 has 15 residues. The V and J ends lost 10 bases and 10 bases respectively, with 23 bases between them. From germline, CDR1 is MNHNY and CDR2 SVGAGI (reference sequence). CDR3 in DNA: TGTGCCATCAAAACCTTGGGGCAGGGAGGATCACCCCTCCACTTT. It specifies CAIKTLGQGGSPLHF.

V gene TRBV27 combines with J gene TRBJ2-3; D is possibly TRBD1 (5 bases). The germline V and J ends were trimmed by 5 bases and 4 bases, with 22 bases remaining between them. CDR3 size: 17 residues. Germline V lookup: CDR1 MNHEY, CDR2 SMNVEV (reference sequence). As DNA, the CDR3 is TGTGCCAGCAGTAAATCGTTAGGGGAAATGGGATCAGATACGCAGTATTTT. Protein sequence: CASSKSLGEMGSDTQYF.

V is TRBV25-1 and J is TRBJ1-1; 8 bases agree with TRBD1. Unmatched junction bases numbered 1, after V lost 6 bases and J lost 4 bases. The CDR3 contains 12 residues. Germline V gives CDR1 MGHDK, CDR2 SYGVNS. The CDR3 coding sequence is TGTGCCAGCAGCCAGGGGGCCACTGAAGCTTTCTTT. As protein: CASSQGATEAFF.

The chain recombines TRBV27 with TRBJ1-5; D is undetermined. Germline CDR1 is MNHEY and CDR2 is SMNVEV (reference sequence). The CDR3 loop spans 19 amino acids. V was clipped by 5 bases and J by 0 bases, with 23 bases between them. The CDR3 nucleotides read TGTGCCAGCAGTCCGACGACTCGAGACCTTCGGAATAGCAATCAGCCCCAGCATTTT. Translated, it gives CASSPTTRDLRNSNQPQHF.

This clone has a single count. The chain has TRBV28 and TRBJ2-3; D unclear. V was cut by 2 bases and J by 6 bases, with 6 bases left in between. Per germline, CDR1 MDHEN and CDR2 SYDVKM. The CDR3 has 12 amino acids. CDR3 bases: TGTGCCAGCAGTTTAATCTACGATACGCAGTATTTT. It is translated as CASSLIYDTQYF.

J is TRBJ2-7 and V is TRBV7-2; 8 nucleotides align to TRBD2. Per the germline V gene, CDR1 is SGHTA and CDR2 is FQGNSA. This CDR3 is built from 13 residues. Trimming at V came to 9 bases and at J to 2 bases, leaving 6 bases not matched to a gene. The CDR3 nucleotides are TGTGCCAGTACGAGAGCGGGGGCCTACGAGCAGTACTTC. Translation: CASTRAGAYEQYF.

This chain connects TRBV4-3 to TRBJ2-5; D is tentatively TRBD1 or TRBD2 (5 bases each). CDR1 LGHNA and CDR2 YSLEER come from the germline V gene. Between the trimmed V and J ends, which lost 4 bases and 5 bases, there was a span of 17 bases. This CDR3 contains 15 residues. CDR3 region: CASSPGTTISETQYF. The CDR3 DNA reads as TGCGCCAGCAGCCCCGGGACCACGATATCGGAGACCCAGTACTTC.